This T cell receptor beta chain was sequenced for a study of OX40 agonist ivuxolimab in advanced cancers. The wider study: Of mixed ages from about 23 to 90 and averaging around 60 years, the group was roughly 85% male. Study conclusions and caveats: People who partly responded at 0.1-3.0 mg/kg had some of the least clonal expansion seen. Expanded clones belonging to CD8+ T cells outnumbered, on average, those of CD4+. The work left the antigen specificity of expanded peripheral T cells undetermined.

TCRdb's table, derived via immunoSEQ multiplex PCR, lists solely in-frame clones and lacks some. The sample lists approximately 91,000 clones; 87% were seen once. Trimming at V came to 4 bases and at J to 6 bases, leaving 8 bases not matched to a gene. This CDR3 has 15 amino acids. Per germline, CDR1 SEHNR and CDR2 FQNEAQ (reference sequence). To note about this clone: Its matching antigen is unknown.

The chain joins TRBV7-9 to TRBJ2-1, with 8 bases identical to TRBD2. The receptor was derived from an adult with an advanced solid tumor such as melanoma, head and neck, liver or kidney cancer. Sequenced material: CD4+ or CD8+ T cells sorted from blood, taken in a trial of the OX40 agonist ivuxolimab. The CDR3 region has the DNA TGTGCCAGCAGCTCCCAGAGCGGGAGTGGCAATGAGCAGTTCTTC. It is translated as CASSSQSGSGNEQFF.